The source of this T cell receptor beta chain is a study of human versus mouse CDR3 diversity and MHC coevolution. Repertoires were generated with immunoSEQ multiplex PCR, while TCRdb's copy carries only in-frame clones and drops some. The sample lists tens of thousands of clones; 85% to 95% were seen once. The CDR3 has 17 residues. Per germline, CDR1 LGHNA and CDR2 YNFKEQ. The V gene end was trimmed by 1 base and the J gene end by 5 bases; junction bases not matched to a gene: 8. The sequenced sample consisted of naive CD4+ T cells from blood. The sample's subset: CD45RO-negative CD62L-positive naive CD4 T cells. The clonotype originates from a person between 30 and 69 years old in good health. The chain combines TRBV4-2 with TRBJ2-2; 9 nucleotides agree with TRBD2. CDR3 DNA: TGTGCCAGCAGCCAAGCAGGAGCGGGAGGAAGAACCGGGGAGCTGTTTTTT. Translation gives CASSQAGAGGRTGELFF.